Presented here are 6 T cell receptor beta chains from one specimen sequenced in a study of cytomegalovirus exposure and HLA in healthy donors. Primers: 60 Vbeta forward and 13 Jbeta reverse. Assay used: immunoSEQ multiplex PCR; TCRdb lists only in-frame clones, some missing. This table holds about 160,000 clones, around four fifths found once. The sequencing sample was made of PBMCs. The origin of the receptors is a woman in her forties or fifties in good health and CMV-seropositive.

The sample holds one count of this clone. The V gene is TRBV30, the J gene TRBJ2-4; 13 bases align to TRBD2. This CDR3 has 17 residues. V dropped 0 bases and J dropped 0; count of bases not matched to a gene: 2. The germline V gene encodes CDR1 GTSNPN and CDR2 SVGIG (reference sequence). The CDR3 nucleotides are TGTGCCTGGAGTGTAGGACTAGCGGGAGTAGCCAAAAACATTCAGTACTTC. This codes for CAWSVGLAGVAKNIQYF.

J is TRBJ2-1 and V is TRBV5-1, with TRBD2 matching over 11 bases. The CDR3 is 15 residues long. Germline lookup yields CDR1 SGHRS and CDR2 YFSETQ. Germline trimming cut 4 bases from V and 3 bases from J; bases unmatched to any gene: 3. The CDR3 here is CASSTGLAVYNEQFF. The CDR3 DNA reads TGCGCCAGCAGCACGGGACTAGCGGTCTACAATGAGCAGTTCTTC.

The chain combines TRBV29-1 with TRBJ2-3; 8 bases match TRBD2. J was trimmed by 2 bases and V by 4 bases; bases with no gene match: 8. Germline CDR1 reads SQVTM; CDR2 reads ANQGSEA. The CDR3 is 15 amino acids. The CDR3 region is CSVAPGGLVTDTQYF. The CDR3 DNA reads as TGCAGCGTTGCCCCGGGAGGGCTTGTCACAGATACGCAGTATTTT.

V is TRBV9 and J is TRBJ2-2, with D unresolved. The CDR3 sequence is 12 residues long. CDR1 is SGDLS and CDR2 is YYNGEE in the germline V gene. V lost 0 bases and J lost 8, with 5 bases in between. CDR3 protein: CASSVVLGELFF. CDR3 coding DNA: TGTGCCAGCAGCGTAGTATTAGGGGAGCTGTTTTTT.

This chain connects TRBV27 to TRBJ1-4, with D unresolved. The CDR3 contains 14 residues. Germline V gene data show CDR1 as MNHEY and CDR2 as SMNVEV (reference sequence). Trimming took 8 bases from V and 5 from J, leaving 15 bases between them. CDR3 region: CASRPGSKNEKLFF. For the CDR3, the DNA is TGTGCCAGCCGTCCGGGTTCCAAAAATGAAAAACTGTTTTTT.

The gene calls are TRBV2 and TRBJ1-1, with D tentatively TRBD1 (6 bases). Germline values: CDR1 SNHLY, CDR2 FYNNEI. This CDR3 has 14 residues. V was clipped by 4 bases and J by 5 bases, with 14 bases between them. The CDR3 is CASSGRSGVTEAFF. The CDR3, as DNA: TGTGCCAGCAGTGGACGATCAGGGGTTACTGAAGCTTTCTTT. Filled out from reference TRBV2 and TRBJ1-1, the complete variable domain reads EPEVTQTPSHQVTQMGQEVILRCVPISNHLYFYWYRQILGQKVEFLVSFYNNEISEKSEIFDDQFSVERPDGSNFTLKIRSTKLEDSAMYFCASSGRSGVTEAFFGQGTRLTVV.